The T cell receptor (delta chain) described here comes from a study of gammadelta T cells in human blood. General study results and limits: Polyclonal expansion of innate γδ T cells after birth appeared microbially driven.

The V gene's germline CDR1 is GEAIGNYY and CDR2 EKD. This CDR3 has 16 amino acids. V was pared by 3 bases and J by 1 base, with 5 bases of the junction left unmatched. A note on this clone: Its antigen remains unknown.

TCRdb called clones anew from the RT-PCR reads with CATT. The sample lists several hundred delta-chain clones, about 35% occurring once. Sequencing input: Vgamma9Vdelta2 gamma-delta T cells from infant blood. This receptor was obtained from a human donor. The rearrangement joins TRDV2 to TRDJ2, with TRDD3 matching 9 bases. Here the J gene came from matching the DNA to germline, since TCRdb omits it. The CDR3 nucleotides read TGTGCCTGTGACCCCGTACTGGGGGATTTGACAGCACAACTCTTCTTT. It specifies CACDPVLGDLTAQLFF.